Shown below are 11 T cell receptor beta chains from a single sample sequenced in a study of memory CD4+ T cells and cytomegalovirus serostatus. Assay used: immunoSEQ multiplex PCR; TCRdb lists only in-frame clones, some missing. The sample records about 50,000 clones, 78% being singletons. Single viable CD3+CD4+CD8-CD45RO+ cells were sorted as the memory CD4+ T cells. The sequencing input was memory CD4+ T cells from blood. These TCRs come from an adult in good health and CMV-seronegative.

The CDR3 region is CASGPIGGPNEKLFF. The CDR3 bases are TGTGCCAGCGGGCCGATTGGTGGACCTAATGAAAAACTGTTTTTT. The V gene is TRBV28, the J gene TRBJ1-4; D not certain. Germline V gene data show CDR1 as MDHEN and CDR2 as SYDVKM. This CDR3 spans 15 amino acids. V dropped 8 bases and J dropped 3 bases, with 16 bases sitting between them. The full variable domain, completed using reference TRBV28 and TRBJ1-4, is DVKVTQSSRYLVKRTGEKVFLECVQDMDHENMFWYRQDPGLGLRLIYFSYDVKMKEKGDIPEGYSVSREKKERFSLILESASTNQTSMYLCASGPIGGPNEKLFFGSGTQLSVL.

The chain couples TRBV7-9 to TRBJ2-2, with D possibly TRBD2 on 5 matching bases. V lost 1 base, J lost 6 bases, and 9 bases lay in between. CDR1 and CDR2 from the germline V gene are SEHNR and FQNEAQ (reference sequence). The CDR3 runs to 14 residues. CDR3 DNA: TGTGCCAGCAGCTTAGAGGGAGTCCCCGGGGAGCTGTTTTTT. This gives the protein CASSLEGVPGELFF.

This chain links TRBV7-9 with TRBJ2-5, with 8 bases lining up with TRBD2. Germline CDR1 SEHNR, CDR2 FQNEAQ (reference sequence). V dropped 2 bases and J dropped 1; count of bases not matched to a gene: 9. This CDR3 has 17 amino acids. This CDR3 reads CASSLPSLAGTQETQYF. CDR3 bases: TGTGCCAGCAGCTTACCCTCTTTAGCGGGAACCCAAGAGACCCAGTACTTC.

The rearrangement links TRBV5-1 to TRBJ2-2; 7 nucleotides line up with TRBD2. The CDR3 runs 15 residues. Looked up from germline, CDR1 is SGHRS and CDR2 is YFSETQ. V lost 2 bases and J lost 5; bases outside the gene matches: 6. The CDR3 DNA reads as TGCGCCAGCAGCTTTGGGGGAGGGCGGACCGGGGAGCTGTTTTTT. It is translated as CASSFGGGRTGELFF.

CDR3 in amino acids: CASSLATWILPNEQFF. For the CDR3, the DNA is TGTGCCAGCAGTTTGGCTACCTGGATCCTCCCCAATGAGCAGTTCTTC. J is TRBJ2-1 and V is TRBV28; no firm D call. V was cut by 3 bases and J by 6 bases, with 18 bases left in between. Germline-derived CDR1 and CDR2 are MDHEN and SYDVKM. The CDR3 covers 16 residues.

This clone is termed medium-sized. V usage is TRBV4-1 and J usage is TRBJ1-2; D not certain. Germline CDR1 MGHRA, CDR2 YSYEKL. The CDR3 loop spans 11 amino acids. V dropped 4 bases and J dropped 6 bases, with 6 bases sitting between them. The DNA of the CDR3 is TGCGCCAGCAGCCGAGGGAATGGCTACACCTTC. Amino acids: CASSRGNGYTF.

The V gene is TRBV19, the J gene TRBJ1-5, with 8 bases matching TRBD1. Germline V gene lookup returns CDR1 LNHDA and CDR2 SQIVND (reference sequence). V shed 3 bases and J 4 bases; nucleotides not matched to a gene: 2. The CDR3 has 14 residues. CDR3 region: CASSMWTGNQPQHF. The CDR3 DNA follows: TGTGCCAGTAGTATGTGGACAGGGAATCAGCCCCAGCATTTT.

The V call is TRBV28, the J call TRBJ2-2, with D possibly TRBD2 on 6 matching bases. V dropped 6 bases and J dropped 5 bases, with 16 bases sitting between them. The V gene's germline CDR1 is MDHEN and CDR2 SYDVKM. This CDR3 spans 15 amino acids. CDR3 nucleotides: TGTGCCAGCAGCCAGAGCGGAGGAGGGACCGGGGAGCTGTTTTTT. This sequence encodes CASSQSGGGTGELFF.

There are a few counts of this clone. The gene calls are TRBV2 and TRBJ1-5; the match to TRBD1 covers 7 bases. The V and J ends lost 7 bases and 6 bases, in that order; junction bases with no gene match: 15. This CDR3 is built from 16 residues. CDR1 is SNHLY, CDR2 FYNNEI, per germline. CDR3 region: CASTQDLGGGSQPQHF. Written as DNA, the CDR3 is TGTGCCAGCACGCAGGACTTAGGAGGGGGCAGTCAGCCCCAGCATTTT.

This rearrangement joins TRBV6-1 to TRBJ1-5; possible D gene TRBD1, 6 bases. Germline V gene sequence: CDR1 MNHNS, CDR2 SASEGT. This CDR3 comprises 15 residues. V was cut by 3 bases and J by 2 bases, with 11 bases left in between. CDR3 sequence (DNA): TGTGCCAGCAGTGAGTGGGGGGGCGGCAATCAGCCCCAGCATTTT. It yields the protein CASSEWGGGNQPQHF.

The chain carries TRBV6-6 and TRBJ2-1, with no clear D. Germline lookup yields CDR1 MNHNY and CDR2 SVGAGI (reference sequence). Trimming left V 6 bases short and J 7 bases short, with 13 bases between. This CDR3 comprises 13 residues. CDR3 bases: TGTGCCAGCAGCCTTGCCGAGCTGAATGAGCAGTTCTTC. Protein: CASSLAELNEQFF.